This T cell receptor (beta chain) originates from a study of beta chain features in type 1 diabetes. Trimming removed 4 bases from V and 1 base from J, with 5 bases in between. CDR3 size: 13 residues. Germline loops: CDR1 MDHEN, CDR2 SYDVKM. The authors reverse transcribed all of the isolated RNA, so sequencing captured expressed TCRB transcripts. Generated by immunoSEQ multiplex PCR, the TCRdb table keeps only in-frame clones and is missing some. The table has about 450,000 clones, about an eighth seen once. This clone turned up a few times. Its antigen is currently unknown. Study-wide findings and caveats: Within the patient group, naive, central memory and Treg TCRB repertoires appeared more similar to each other than within healthy donors.

This TCR derives from a woman between 18 and 29 years old in good health. Sequencing was done on a sample of naive CD4+ T cells from blood. The chain combines TRBV28 with TRBJ2-1; TRBD2 might be the D (5 bases). This CDR3 reads CASSWTSYNEQFF. The CDR3 region has the DNA TGTGCCAGCAGTTGGACTTCCTACAATGAGCAGTTCTTC.